This TCR beta chain derives from a study of spatial heterogeneity in lung cancer. The time point was: sample taken at primary tumor resection. Without sorting, whole RNA was sequenced from tumor, nontumor lung or frozen PBMC. Losses at the gene ends were 4 bases for V and 5 bases for J; bases not matched to a gene: 13. Germline values: CDR1 DFQATT, CDR2 SNEGSKA (reference sequence). The CDR3 contains 15 residues. The study tagged each TCR cDNA molecule with a unique molecular identifier. TCRdb used MiXCR to reprocess the 5' RACE reads, holding one entry per CDR3 protein. The table includes nearly 15,000 distinct CDR3 sequences, 7.9% detected once.

Material: PBMCs, obtained at surgery. The rearrangement links TRBV20-1 to TRBJ2-7, with 8 bases aligning to TRBD2. The source is a female donor with early-stage non-small cell lung cancer. The CDR3 nucleotides read TGCAGTGCTACCGCCCTTGAGCGGGAGCACGACGAGCAGTACTTC. It translates to CSATALEREHDEQYF.